Presented here are 31 T cell receptor beta chains from one specimen sequenced in a study of blood T cell repertoires in COVID-19. Repertoires were generated with immunoSEQ multiplex PCR, while TCRdb's copy carries only in-frame clones and drops some. Seen here are about 250,000 clones, 75% to 90% observed once, and the top ten hold 2.5% to 3.5%. The source material was peripheral blood. Receptors were obtained from a woman aged 25 to 39 with active or convalescent COVID-19.

This clone appeared a few times. The rearrangement links TRBV7-5 to TRBJ1-5; the table's D call, TRBD1, has no DNA check behind it. TRBV7-5 is listed as a pseudogene. The CDR3 extends over 17 amino acids. The CDR3 DNA reads as TGTGCCAGAAGCCCTGCCGTCGGGACAGCCCCCAATCAGCCCCAGCATTTT. Translating gives CARSPAVGTAPNQPQHF.

This chain connects TRBV30 to TRBJ2-1; D is perhaps TRBD1 (5 bases). The CDR3 is made up of 14 amino acids. V lost 4 bases to trimming and J lost 10 bases, with 20 bases between them. Per the germline V gene, CDR1 is GTSNPN and CDR2 is SVGIG (reference sequence). This CDR3 is CAWTEAWGAPEQFF. CDR3 coding DNA: TGTGCCTGGACCGAGGCATGGGGCGCACCCGAGCAGTTCTTC.

The V and J genes are TRBV5-1 and TRBJ1-6; D is undetermined. V was pared by 0 bases and J by 5 bases, with 6 bases between. Germline V gives CDR1 SGHRS, CDR2 YFSETQ. The length of the CDR3 is 14 residues. CDR3 sequence reads: CASSLDSNNSPLHF. CDR3 DNA: TGCGCCAGCAGCTTGGACAGTAATAATTCACCCCTCCACTTT.

V gene TRBV5-1 combines with J gene TRBJ2-2; D possibly corresponds to TRBD1 (5 bases). CDR1 and CDR2 from the germline V gene are SGHRS and YFSETQ. V gave up 4 bases and J gave up 2 bases, with 12 bases separating them. The CDR3 runs 15 residues. This CDR3 is CASSLDNFNTGELFF. CDR3 nucleotide sequence: TGCGCCAGCAGCCTGGACAATTTTAACACCGGGGAGCTGTTTTTT.

V gene TRBV3-1 (or the pseudogene TRBV3-2) combines with J gene TRBJ1-5, with D maybe TRBD1 (6 bases). Germline CDR1 and CDR2: LGHDT and YNNKEL (reference sequence). The CDR3 loop spans 15 amino acids. The V end was cut by 4 bases, the J end by 5 bases, with 15 bases between. The CDR3 loop reads CASSPLAGADQPQHF. Written as DNA, the CDR3 is TGTGCCAGCAGCCCCTTGGCAGGGGCGGATCAGCCCCAGCATTTT.

The chain is built from TRBV30 and TRBJ1-4, with no clear D. The V end was cut by 4 bases, the J end by 8 bases, with 20 bases between. The CDR3 has 15 amino acids. The germline V gene encodes CDR1 GTSNPN and CDR2 SVGIG (reference sequence). DNA of the CDR3: TGTGCCTGGAAAACACCGACTGTCTCCGGAGAAAAACTGTTTTTT. It codes for CAWKTPTVSGEKLFF.

This clone has only one observation. The chain has TRBV24-1 and TRBJ2-2; 8 bases map to TRBD1. CDR1 KGHDR and CDR2 SFDVKD come from the germline V gene. J was trimmed by 9 bases and V by 0 bases; bases with no gene match: 2. This CDR3 is built from 14 residues. In DNA form, the CDR3 reads TGTGCCACCAGTGATTTGCAGGGGGCGAGGGAGCTGTTTTTT. Its protein product is CATSDLQGARELFF.

This sequence joins TRBV12-2 and TRBJ2-7; the table assigns TRBD2, which was not confirmed against the DNA. TRBV12-2 is a listed pseudogene. This CDR3 has 12 residues. The CDR3: CASRQRSFFSDF. The CDR3 region has the DNA TGTGCAAGTCGCCAGCGATCATTTTTTTCAGACTTC.

This clone was detected once. The chain employs TRBV10-3 and TRBJ1-5, with TRBD1 as a possible D gene (5 bases). V shed 0 bases and J shed 2 bases, with 14 bases lying between them. CDR1 and CDR2 (germline): ENHRY, SYGVKD. The CDR3 is 17 residues long. The CDR3 DNA reads TGTGCCATCAGTGAGTCGACTCCGGGGGTGGGCAATCAGCCCCAGCATTTT. Translated: CAISESTPGVGNQPQHF.

V usage is TRBV7-2 and J usage is TRBJ1-6; 7 bases align to TRBD1. J lost 4 bases, V lost 5 bases, and 8 bases had no gene match. The germline V gene has CDR1 SGHTA and CDR2 FQGNSA. The CDR3 spans 16 residues. The CDR3 DNA reads as TGTGCCAGCAGCCGCAATCGACAGGGATATAATTCACCCCTCCACTTT. Translated: CASSRNRQGYNSPLHF.

This clone was detected once. The chain carries TRBV11-1 and TRBJ2-3; 10 positions agree with TRBD1. J was trimmed by 2 bases and V by 5 bases; bases with no gene match: 4. CDR3 size: 15 residues. Looked up from germline, CDR1 is SGHAT and CDR2 is FQDESV (reference sequence). The CDR3 here is CASSRQGAVTDTQYF. DNA for the CDR3: TGTGCCAGCAGCCGACAGGGGGCGGTCACAGATACGCAGTATTTT.

The rearrangement links TRBV10-3 to TRBJ2-2; possible D gene TRBD1, 5 bases. V lost 4 bases and J 2 bases, leaving 8 bases between the germline ends. The CDR3 consists of 14 residues. Germline CDR1 ENHRY, CDR2 SYGVKD. CDR3: CAISGGANTGELFF. The CDR3 region has the DNA TGTGCCATCAGTGGTGGGGCTAACACCGGGGAGCTGTTTTTT.

This chain joins TRBV7-2 and TRBJ2-1, with 8 bases identical to TRBD2. This CDR3 is 16 amino acids long. V was clipped by 5 bases and J by 10 bases; unmatched bases: 16. Germline lookup yields CDR1 SGHTA and CDR2 FQGNSA. The CDR3 nucleotides are TGTGCCAGCAGCCTAAGCGGGGGCCTCGCGAGGGGGGAGCAGTTCTTC. Its translation is CASSLSGGLARGEQFF. Filled out from reference TRBV7-2 and TRBJ2-1, the complete variable domain reads GAGVSQSPSNKVTEKGKDVELRCDPISGHTALYWYRQSLGQGLEFLIYFQGNSAPDKSGLPSDRFSAERTGGSVSTLTIQRTQQEDSAVYLCASSLSGGLARGEQFFGPGTRLTVL.

This rearrangement joins TRBV15 to TRBJ2-3, with no clear D. The CDR3 totals 16 residues. Germline CDR1 is LNHNV and CDR2 is YYDKDF (reference sequence). V was pared by 0 bases and J by 1 base, with 11 bases between. The CDR3 reads CATSRDRDSRTDTQYF. CDR3 nucleotides: TGTGCCACCAGCAGAGATCGTGACTCCCGCACAGATACGCAGTATTTT.

Only one count was recorded for this clone. CDR3 coding DNA: TGTGCCAGCAGCTTTGACAGGGGTCGGGAGACCCAGTACTTC. Translating gives CASSFDRGRETQYF. This rearrangement joins TRBV5-6 to TRBJ2-5; 8 bases agree with TRBD1. CDR1 SGHDT and CDR2 YYEEEE come from the germline V gene. J lost 5 bases, V lost 2 bases, and 5 bases had no gene match. The CDR3 length is 14 residues.

On this clone: One end of the junction fails to match germline, which may point to a read error. The gene calls are TRBV25-1 and TRBJ2-1, with a weak D call TRBD2 (6 bases). CDR3 length equals 16 residues. Germline assignment: CDR1 MGHDK and CDR2 SYGVNS. The CDR3 protein is CASSEWGGVDGNEQFF. In DNA, the CDR3 is TGTGCCAGCAGCGAATGGGGCGGGGTAGATGGAAATGAGCAGTTCTTC.

The chain links TRBV27 to TRBJ2-3, with no clear D. This CDR3 has 12 residues. Per the germline V gene, CDR1 is MNHEY and CDR2 is SMNVEV (reference sequence). Trimming left V 3 bases short and J 2 bases short, with 3 bases between. CDR3 sequence reads: CASSFNTDTQYF. CDR3 bases: TGTGCCAGCAGTTTCAACACAGATACGCAGTATTTT.

The CDR3 is CASSQEIKRARSVNYGYTF. The CDR3 DNA reads TGTGCCAGCAGCCAAGAAATTAAGCGGGCACGGTCCGTTAACTATGGCTACACCTTC. This rearrangement joins TRBV4-2 to TRBJ1-2; D remains unclear. The CDR3 covers 19 residues. Germline loops: CDR1 LGHNA, CDR2 YNFKEQ. V was cut by 0 bases and J by 1 base, with 21 bases left in between.

The V gene is TRBV1, the J gene TRBJ2-2; the table's D gene call, TRBD1, was not cross checked with the DNA. TRBV1 is assigned pseudogene status. The CDR3 sequence is 16 residues long. CDR3 coding DNA: TGCACCAGCAGCCAACCAGGGGAGTGGGACACCGGGGAGCTGTTTTTT. The encoded protein is CTSSQPGEWDTGELFF.

J is TRBJ2-2 and V is TRBV5-4; D remains unclear. Germline assignment: CDR1 SGHNT and CDR2 YYREEE (reference sequence). The length of the CDR3 is 12 residues. V was trimmed by 4 bases and J by 6 bases, leaving 7 bases between them. This chain's CDR3 is CASSRSSGELFF. In DNA form, the CDR3 reads TGTGCCAGCAGCCGTAGCTCCGGGGAGCTGTTTTTT.

This chain links TRBV18 with TRBJ2-7, with 11 positions matching TRBD1. Germline V gives CDR1 KGHSH, CDR2 LQKENI. CDR3 length: 14 amino acids. With 6 bases clipped from V and 6 bases from J, the junction kept 7 bases outside the gene matches. CDR3: CASSPDRGHPEQYF. CDR3 bases: TGTGCCAGCTCCCCGGACAGGGGGCATCCCGAGCAGTACTTC.

This chain joins TRBV7-8 and TRBJ2-7, with 7 bases fitting TRBD1. The CDR3 loop spans 14 amino acids. Looked up from germline, CDR1 is SGHVS and CDR2 is FQNEAQ. V shed 5 bases and J 4 bases; nucleotides not matched to a gene: 8. The CDR3 sequence: CASSPLKGAYEQYF. The DNA of the CDR3 is TGTGCCAGCAGCCCGCTCAAGGGGGCGTACGAGCAGTACTTC.

This clone was counted only a few times. The J gene is TRBJ2-2, the V gene TRBV6-2 or TRBV6-3; tentatively, D is TRBD2 (5 bases). V was clipped by 6 bases and J by 4 bases, with 12 bases between them. Germline CDR1 MNHEY, CDR2 SVGEGT. The CDR3 has 14 residues. The CDR3 protein is CASSFTGFTGELFF. The DNA for the CDR3 is TGTGCCAGCAGCTTTACGGGGTTCACCGGGGAGCTGTTTTTT.

This sequence joins TRBV5-1 and TRBJ2-1, with unresolved D. V dropped 0 bases and J dropped 10 bases, with 8 bases sitting between them. The CDR3 runs to 12 residues. Germline V gives CDR1 SGHRS, CDR2 YFSETQ. CDR3 loop: CASSLAEYEQFF. DNA for the CDR3: TGCGCCAGCAGCTTGGCCGAGTACGAGCAGTTCTTC.

The rearrangement joins TRBV27 to TRBJ1-2; tentatively, D is TRBD1 (6 bases). V was trimmed by 1 base and J by 2 bases, leaving 14 bases between them. This CDR3 has 16 amino acids. The germline gives CDR1 MNHEY, CDR2 SMNVEV (reference sequence). The CDR3 region is CASSLLGGGSNYGYTF. The CDR3 DNA is TGTGCCAGCAGTTTATTGGGCGGGGGCTCCAACTATGGCTACACCTTC.

V gene TRBV7-9 combines with J gene TRBJ2-5; maybe TRBD1 (6 bases). Trimming pared 7 bases from V and 13 bases from J, leaving 16 bases between. This CDR3 spans 11 amino acids. The germline gives CDR1 SEHNR, CDR2 FQNEAQ (reference sequence). CDR3 in DNA: TGTGCCAGCACCCTGCTGGGGGCGAGGTACTTC. Translating it yields CASTLLGARYF.

This clone was picked up a small number of times. The chain combines TRBV4-2 with TRBJ1-5; the match to TRBD1 covers 7 bases. J gave up 6 bases and V 0 bases, and 5 bases lay outside the gene matches. The CDR3 is made up of 15 amino acids. CDR1 is LGHNA, CDR2 YNFKEQ, per germline. This CDR3 reads CASSQEARGIQPQHF. CDR3 nucleotides: TGTGCCAGCAGCCAAGAGGCCAGGGGGATTCAGCCCCAGCATTTT.

This chain connects TRBV10-3 to TRBJ2-3, with 7 bases identical to TRBD1. After removal of 5 bases from V and 5 bases from J, the junction contained 4 bases not matched to a gene. Germline V gene sequence: CDR1 ENHRY, CDR2 SYGVKD. The CDR3 length is 13 residues. The CDR3 DNA follows: TGTGCCATCAGTACCCAGGGGGAAGATACGCAGTATTTT. Residues: CAISTQGEDTQYF.

The chain is built from TRBV4-2 and TRBJ1-4, with TRBD1 matching over 10 bases. Germline V CDR1 and CDR2: LGHNA, YNFKEQ. The CDR3 spans 16 residues. The ends lost 4 bases at V and 6 bases at J; junction bases unmatched: 8. The CDR3 coding sequence is TGTGCCAGCAGCCGCCGACAGGGGGCGGTCGATGAAAAACTGTTTTTT. Translated: CASSRRQGAVDEKLFF.

The chain is built from TRBV9 and TRBJ1-1; the match to TRBD1 covers 8 bases. V lost 3 bases and J lost 3; bases outside the gene matches: 4. CDR3 length: 14 amino acids. Looked up from germline, CDR1 is SGDLS and CDR2 is YYNGEE. CDR3: CASSATGGDTEAFF. The CDR3 DNA is TGTGCCAGCAGCGCTACAGGGGGGGACACTGAAGCTTTCTTT. The variable domain in full, with the rest retrieved from reference TRBV9 and TRBJ1-1, is DSGVTQTPKHLITATGQRVTLRCSPRSGDLSVYWYQQSLDQGLQFLIQYYNGEERAKGNILERFSAQQFPDLHSELNLSSLELGDSALYFCASSATGGDTEAFFGQGTRLTVV.

The rearrangement links TRBV7-9 to TRBJ1-4; D gene ambiguous. V was shortened by 5 bases and J by 1 base, with 14 bases between the two germline ends. Per germline, CDR1 SEHNR and CDR2 FQNEAQ (reference sequence). The CDR3 is 16 residues long. CDR3 in DNA: TGTGCCAGCAGCCACGACCGAGGCAGAACTAATGAAAAACTGTTTTTT. It encodes CASSHDRGRTNEKLFF.